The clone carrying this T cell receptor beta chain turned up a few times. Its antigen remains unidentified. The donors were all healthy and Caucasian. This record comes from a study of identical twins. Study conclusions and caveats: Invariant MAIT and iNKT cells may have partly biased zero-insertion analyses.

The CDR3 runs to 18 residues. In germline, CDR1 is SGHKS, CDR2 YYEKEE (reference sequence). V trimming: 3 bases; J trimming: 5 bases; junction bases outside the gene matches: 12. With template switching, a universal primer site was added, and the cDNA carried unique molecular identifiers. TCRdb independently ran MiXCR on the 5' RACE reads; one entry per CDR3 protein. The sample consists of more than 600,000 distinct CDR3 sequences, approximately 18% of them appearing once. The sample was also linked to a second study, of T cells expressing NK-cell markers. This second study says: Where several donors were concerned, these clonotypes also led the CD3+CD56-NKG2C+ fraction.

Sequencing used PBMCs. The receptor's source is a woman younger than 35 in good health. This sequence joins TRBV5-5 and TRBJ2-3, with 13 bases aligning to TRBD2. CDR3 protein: CASSSGTSGTGRGDTQYF. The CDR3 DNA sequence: TGTGCCAGCAGCTCTGGGACTAGCGGGACCGGGCGAGGAGATACGCAGTATTTT. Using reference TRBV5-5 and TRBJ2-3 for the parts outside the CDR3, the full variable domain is DAGVTQSPTHLIKTRGQQVTLRCSPISGHKSVSWYQQVLGQGPQFIFQYYEKEERGRGNFPDRFSARQFPNYSSELNVNALLLGDSALYLCASSSGTSGTGRGDTQYFGPGTRLTVL.